This T cell receptor (beta chain) appears in the sequencing data of a study of T cell responses to AZD1222 COVID-19 vaccine. TCRdb keeps only in-frame clones here, not all; method: immunoSEQ multiplex PCR. Of about 150,000 clones in the sample, 87% were seen once. The table lists this clone with a count of one. Its antigen is unidentified. The study's findings and limits: It should be noted that donors were predominantly white British and more often female, and clonal diversity was possibly underestimated. Repertoire collection took place solely once the T cell response had peaked. Spike-spanning, vaccine-associated CD4 TCRs were dominant at 160-218 and 743-854.

Sequencing used peripheral blood, obtained 28 days after the second AZD1222 dose. This clonotype was obtained from an adult who received the AZD1222 COVID-19 vaccine.

In nucleotides, the CDR3 is TGTGCCTCCAGAGGGACGGATTTCAATCAGCCCCAGCATTTT. Translating it yields CASRGTDFNQPQHF. This rearrangement joins TRBV28 to TRBJ1-5, with D maybe TRBD1 (5 bases). V was shortened by 11 bases and J by 3 bases, with 17 bases between the two germline ends. Per germline, CDR1 MDHEN and CDR2 SYDVKM. The CDR3 spans 14 residues. The full variable domain, with the rest looked up from reference TRBV28 and TRBJ1-5, is DVKVTQSSRYLVKRTGEKVFLECVQDMDHENMFWYRQDPGLGLRLIYFSYDVKMKEKGDIPEGYSVSREKKERFSLILESASTNQTSMYLCASRGTDFNQPQHFGDGTRLSIL.